Following are 9 T cell receptor beta chains from one sample sequenced in a study of blood T cell repertoires in COVID-19. The data were produced by immunoSEQ multiplex PCR, yet TCRdb's version contains in-frame clones alone and is incomplete. The sample lists 300,000 to 400,000 clones; 87% were seen once. The sequenced sample was peripheral blood. The origin of the receptors is a woman aged 50 to 60 with COVID-19, enrolled during active disease.

The V and J genes are TRBV6-5 and TRBJ2-3; possible D gene TRBD2, 6 bases. The CDR3 extends over 14 amino acids. Germline assignment: CDR1 MNHEY and CDR2 SVGAGI. The germline V and J ends were trimmed by 5 bases and 3 bases, with 12 bases remaining between them. The CDR3 region has the DNA TGTGCCAGCAGTAGAGGACTACGGACAGATACGCAGTATTTT. As protein: CASSRGLRTDTQYF.

This chain links TRBV7-9 with TRBJ1-2; TRBD1 matches 9 bases. Trimming cost V 6 bases and J 4 bases; bases outside gene matches: 9. This CDR3 spans 15 amino acids. Per the germline V gene, CDR1 is SEHNR and CDR2 is FQNEAQ (reference sequence). CDR3 coding DNA: TGTGCCAGCAGAGACCTAACAGGGGGCGGCTATGGCTACACCTTC. This translates into CASRDLTGGGYGYTF. Complete variable domain (other parts from reference TRBV7-9 and TRBJ1-2): DTGVSQNPRHKITKRGQNVTFRCDPISEHNRLYWYRQTLGQGPEFLTYFQNEAQLEKSRLLSDRFSAERPKGSFSTLEIQRTEQGDSAMYLCASRDLTGGGYGYTFGSGTRLTVV.

The chain links TRBV6-5 to TRBJ2-7; a weak D match, TRBD2 (6 bases). The germline V and J ends were trimmed by 4 bases and 6 bases, with 19 bases remaining between them. The CDR3 runs 15 residues. Germline loops: CDR1 MNHEY, CDR2 SVGAGI. The CDR3 loop reads CASSLTKRDFFEQYF. CDR3 in DNA: TGTGCCAGCAGTTTGACTAAAAGGGACTTTTTCGAGCAGTACTTC.

This clone was counted between two and nine times. This rearrangement joins TRBV5-4 to TRBJ2-3; D unresolved. Per the germline V gene, CDR1 is SGHNT and CDR2 is YYREEE (reference sequence). The germline V and J ends were trimmed by 2 bases and 0 bases, with 10 bases remaining between them. CDR3 size: 15 residues. The CDR3 is CASSFAPRSTDTQYF. Here the CDR3 DNA reads TGTGCCAGCAGCTTCGCGCCAAGAAGCACAGATACGCAGTATTTT.

This clone was picked up one time. The genes are TRBV24-1 and TRBJ1-2, with 9 bases matching TRBD1. Trimming took 4 bases from V and 6 from J; bases not matched to a gene: 5. CDR1 is KGHDR and CDR2 is SFDVKD in the germline V gene. The CDR3 length is 14 residues. The CDR3 DNA sequence: TGTGCCACCAGTGACTCTACAGGGGGCCATGGCTACACCTTC. It yields the protein CATSDSTGGHGYTF.

This clone has just one count. The chain carries TRBV5-1 and TRBJ2-7, with D perhaps TRBD1 (6 bases). CDR3 length: 15 residues. V gave up 4 bases and J gave up 3 bases, with 17 bases separating them. Looked up from germline, CDR1 is SGHRS and CDR2 is YFSETQ. CDR3: CASSPIQGTSYEQYF. The DNA for the CDR3 is TGCGCCAGCAGCCCAATTCAGGGGACGAGCTACGAGCAGTACTTC. Full variable domain (remainder filled in from reference TRBV5-1 and TRBJ2-7): KAGVTQTPRYLIKTRGQQVTLSCSPISGHRSVSWYQQTPGQGLQFLFEYFSETQRNKGNFPGRFSGRQFSNSRSEMNVSTLELGDSALYLCASSPIQGTSYEQYFGPGTRLTVT.

This clone was recorded only once. This sequence joins TRBV28 and TRBJ2-7; 16 bases are a match to TRBD2. The CDR3 spans 16 residues. Germline V lookup: CDR1 MDHEN, CDR2 SYDVKM. With V trimmed by 6 bases and J by 7 bases, 9 bases remained unmatched. The CDR3 region is CASSSGTSGRGGEQYF. The CDR3 DNA is TGTGCCAGCAGCTCCGGGACTAGCGGGAGGGGAGGGGAGCAGTACTTC. Together with reference TRBV28 and TRBJ2-7, the CDR3 gives the full variable domain: DVKVTQSSRYLVKRTGEKVFLECVQDMDHENMFWYRQDPGLGLRLIYFSYDVKMKEKGDIPEGYSVSREKKERFSLILESASTNQTSMYLCASSSGTSGRGGEQYFGPGTRLTVT.

The V and J genes are TRBV18 and TRBJ2-1; 12 bases align to TRBD1. CDR1 is KGHSH, CDR2 LQKENI, per germline. The CDR3 sequence is 17 residues long. Trimming took 3 bases from V and 5 from J; bases not matched to a gene: 8. CDR3 in amino acids: CASSPTTGQGAHNEQFF. The CDR3 nucleotides are TGTGCCAGCTCACCGACTACGGGACAGGGGGCCCACAATGAGCAGTTCTTC.

The V gene is TRBV2, the J gene TRBJ2-1; TRBD2 aligns across 10 bases. The CDR3 extends over 17 amino acids. V dropped 9 bases and J dropped 2; count of bases not matched to a gene: 13. Germline assignment: CDR1 SNHLY and CDR2 FYNNEI. The CDR3 DNA reads as TGTGCCAGTCTGGGAGCCCTAGCGGGAGTTGCCTACAATGAGCAGTTCTTC. It is translated as CASLGALAGVAYNEQFF.